These 7 T cell receptor beta chains share one sample of origin, sequenced in a study of cytomegalovirus exposure and HLA in healthy donors. Use of 60 Vbeta and 13 Jbeta primers characterized the PCR. Libraries were prepared by immunoSEQ multiplex PCR; TCRdb keeps only in-frame clonotypes and omits some of them. There are tens of thousands of clones in the sample; approximately 81% occur only once, and 3% to 3.5% lies in the top ten. The material sequenced was PBMCs. The receptors originated from a woman aged 40 to 50 in good health and CMV-seronegative.

The V gene is TRBV5-1, the J gene TRBJ1-2; D call uncertain. V dropped 4 bases and J dropped 7 bases, with 11 bases sitting between them. The CDR3 sequence is 12 residues long. Germline loops: CDR1 SGHRS, CDR2 YFSETQ. CDR3: CASSPAGSGYTF. The CDR3 DNA reads as TGCGCCAGCAGCCCGGCGGGCTCTGGCTACACCTTC.

The chain has TRBV2 and TRBJ2-5; maybe TRBD1 (6 bases). From germline, CDR1 is SNHLY and CDR2 FYNNEI. Trimming took 1 base from V and 5 from J, leaving 20 bases between them. The CDR3 runs 17 residues. The CDR3 loop is CASSEGSYTGSSETQYF. For the CDR3, the DNA is TGTGCCAGCAGTGAAGGATCTTATACAGGGTCGTCGGAGACCCAGTACTTC.

This clone has a single count. The CDR3 protein is CASSLMGGVASGNTIYF. The CDR3 DNA reads TGTGCCAGCAGCTTAATGGGGGGGGTTGCTTCTGGAAACACCATATATTTT. The rearrangement links TRBV7-6 to TRBJ1-3; the D gene is possibly TRBD1 (5 bases). This CDR3 spans 17 amino acids. Trimming removed 2 bases at V and 1 base at J, with 15 bases between. CDR1 and CDR2 from the germline V gene are SGHVS and FNYEAQ. Full variable domain (remainder filled in from reference TRBV7-6 and TRBJ1-3): GAGVSQSPRYKVTKRGQDVALRCDPISGHVSLYWYRQALGQGPEFLTYFNYEAQQDKSGLPNDRFSAERPEGSISTLTIQRTEQRDSAMYRCASSLMGGVASGNTIYFGEGSWLTVV.

As for this clone: One junction end does not reproduce the germline sequence, and a read error may be involved. The J gene is TRBJ1-2, the V gene TRBV7-9; D is possibly TRBD1 (5 bases). Germline loops: CDR1 SEHNR, CDR2 FQNEAQ (reference sequence). The CDR3 consists of 11 residues. The CDR3 bases are TGTGCCAGCACCTTACAGGATGGCTACACCTTC. Its protein product is CASTLQDGYTF. The full variable domain, its missing parts supplied by reference TRBV7-9 and TRBJ1-2, is DTGVSQNPRHKITKRGQNVTFRCDPISEHNRLYWYRQTLGQGPEFLTYFQNEAQLEKSRLLSDRFSAERPKGSFSTLEIQRTEQGDSAMYLCASTLQDGYTFGSGTRLTVV.

The V call is TRBV5-1, the J call TRBJ2-1; tentatively, D is TRBD2 (7 bases). V lost 4 bases and J lost 9, with 20 bases in between. The CDR3 loop spans 15 amino acids. Germline V gene lookup returns CDR1 SGHRS and CDR2 YFSETQ. The CDR3 DNA is TGCGCCAGCAGCCCTACCCTAGCGGAAGGGGGTGAGCAGTTCTTC. Its protein product is CASSPTLAEGGEQFF.

The chain combines TRBV13 with TRBJ2-1; weak D call: TRBD2 (5 bases). The CDR3 loop spans 13 amino acids. The germline CDR1 and CDR2 sequences are PRHDT and FYEKMQ (reference sequence). V lost 3 bases and J 8 bases, leaving 11 bases between the germline ends. The CDR3 DNA reads TGTGCCAGCAGCTTCAGGTCGAGGGATGAGCAGTTCTTC. It translates to CASSFRSRDEQFF.

This sequence joins TRBV19 and TRBJ1-4; 8 bases are a match to TRBD1. The V gene's germline CDR1 is LNHDA and CDR2 SQIVND (reference sequence). CDR3 length: 14 amino acids. Losses at the gene ends were 2 bases for V and 7 bases for J; bases not matched to a gene: 3. The DNA for the CDR3 is TGTGCCAGTAGTATACAGGGGGCGCGTGAAAAACTGTTTTTT. Translation: CASSIQGAREKLFF.